The 29 T cell receptor beta chains below all came from one sample that was sequenced in a study of T-cell reconstitution after alpha-beta-depleted transplantation in children. During its preparation, the TCRbeta library received unique molecular identifiers. TCRdb itself ran the PCR reads through MiXCR, one entry per CDR3 protein. Of around 240,000 distinct CDR3 sequences listed, roughly 7.7% are singletons. Sample: PBMCs, mostly from graft donor cells, taken 180 days after TCRalphabeta/CD19-depleted stem cell transplant. The receptors stem from a male patient between 5 and 17 years old who had a stem cell transplant for acute lymphoblastic leukemia, so the T cells may come from the graft donor.

In its sample, this clonotype was seen many times. The chain joins TRBV11-2 to TRBJ2-3; perhaps TRBD2 as D (5 bases). Per germline, CDR1 SGHAT and CDR2 FQNNGV. This CDR3 has 17 residues. V gave up 0 bases and J gave up 0 bases, with 13 bases separating them. The CDR3 bases are TGTGCCAGCAGCTTAGATCCTGGCGGGTCTAGCACAGATACGCAGTATTTT. This codes for CASSLDPGGSSTDTQYF.

This clonotype was seen ten or more times. The chain employs TRBV5-1 and TRBJ2-7, with TRBD1 matching 9 bases. The ends lost 3 bases at V and 3 bases at J; junction bases unmatched: 7. The CDR3 sequence is 15 residues long. Germline CDR1 reads SGHRS; CDR2 reads YFSETQ. The CDR3 bases are TGCGCCAGCAGCTCGTTCCGGGACAGGGTCTACGAGCAGTACTTC. Translation gives CASSSFRDRVYEQYF.

This clonotype was counted ten times or more. V gene TRBV7-9 combines with J gene TRBJ1-1; no clear D. Germline CDR1 reads SEHNR; CDR2 reads FQNEAQ (reference sequence). This CDR3 contains 12 residues. The V gene lost 7 bases and the J gene lost 7 bases, with 13 bases spanning the gap. This CDR3 is CASNDLLGEAFF. DNA of the CDR3: TGTGCCAGCAACGACCTCTTGGGTGAAGCTTTCTTT.

This clonotype occurred many times. The chain recombines TRBV5-6 with TRBJ2-7; 7 bases map to TRBD1. V trimming: 5 bases; J trimming: 4 bases; junction bases outside the gene matches: 3. The CDR3 runs to 12 residues. Germline values: CDR1 SGHDT, CDR2 YYEEEE. In nucleotides, the CDR3 is TGTGCCAGCAGGTTGACAGGGTACGAGCAGTACTTC. The encoded protein is CASRLTGYEQYF.

In this sample, this clonotype turned up many times. The rearrangement uses TRBV7-2 and TRBJ2-1, with TRBD2 identical over 10 bases. The trim removed 5 bases at V and 6 bases at J, leaving 7 bases unmatched. The germline V gene has CDR1 SGHTA and CDR2 FQGNSA. The CDR3 is 15 amino acids. The CDR3 DNA follows: TGTGCCAGCAGCACCAGCGGGGGGGCCTTCAATGAGCAGTTCTTC. Its translation is CASSTSGGAFNEQFF.

This clonotype came up many times. The rearrangement uses TRBV9 and TRBJ2-3, with D perhaps TRBD2 (5 bases). The CDR3 length is 15 residues. From germline, CDR1 is SGDLS and CDR2 YYNGEE. With 0 bases removed from V and 2 bases from J, the gap between germline ends came to 10 bases. CDR3 in amino acids: CASSVEAAATDTQYF. CDR3 bases: TGTGCCAGCAGCGTAGAAGCAGCGGCCACAGATACGCAGTATTTT.

The sample holds many counts of this clonotype. The rearrangement links TRBV28 to TRBJ1-1; D unclear. Trimming stripped 3 bases from V and 0 bases from J, with 14 bases between. This CDR3 has 16 amino acids. Germline loops: CDR1 MDHEN, CDR2 SYDVKM. The chain's CDR3 is CASSFIGVGVNTEAFF. For the CDR3, the DNA is TGTGCCAGCAGTTTCATTGGGGTAGGAGTGAACACTGAAGCTTTCTTT. The full variable domain, in which reference TRBV28 and TRBJ1-1 provide the parts outside the CDR3, is DVKVTQSSRYLVKRTGEKVFLECVQDMDHENMFWYRQDPGLGLRLIYFSYDVKMKEKGDIPEGYSVSREKKERFSLILESASTNQTSMYLCASSFIGVGVNTEAFFGQGTRLTVV.

At least ten counts were recorded for this clonotype. CDR3 DNA: TGCGCCAGCAGTGAGGGGGCGAGGTCCACAGATACGCAGTATTTT. It is translated as CASSEGARSTDTQYF. The V and J genes are TRBV10-2 and TRBJ2-3; tentatively, D is TRBD1 (5 bases). The ends were cut back, 2 bases at V and 2 bases at J, with 11 bases in the middle. This CDR3 comprises 15 residues. Per germline, CDR1 WSHSY and CDR2 SAAADI.

This clonotype was recorded at least ten times. The chain uses TRBV27 and TRBJ1-6; 7 bases map to TRBD1. V gave up 5 bases and J gave up 4 bases; unmatched junction bases: 11. CDR1 is MNHEY and CDR2 is SMNVEV in the germline V gene (reference sequence). The CDR3 consists of 17 residues. The CDR3 DNA is TGTGCCAGCAGTCTGTCCCCTCTCAGGGGGTATAATTCACCCCTCCACTTT. Translated: CASSLSPLRGYNSPLHF.

This clonotype was observed many times. This chain connects TRBV7-8 to TRBJ1-1; D remains ambiguous. Germline-derived CDR1 and CDR2 are SGHVS and FQNEAQ. V dropped 2 bases and J dropped 0 bases, with 13 bases sitting between them. The CDR3 runs 16 residues. This chain's CDR3 is CASSLRATFLNTEAFF. The CDR3 DNA follows: TGTGCCAGCAGCTTACGGGCGACGTTCCTGAACACTGAAGCTTTCTTT.

A note on this clonotype: A much larger clone lies one base from this, so it may be a read error. The CDR3 nucleotides read TGTGCCAGCAGTTTCCGGACAGGGACGGACACCGGGGAGCCGTTTTTT. It translates to CASSFRTGTDTGEPFF. The chain has TRBV12-3 or TRBV12-4 and TRBJ2-2; 8 bases are shared with TRBD1. This CDR3 region has 16 residues.

This clonotype was seen ten or more times. V gene TRBV7-3 combines with J gene TRBJ2-1, with unresolved D. Germline V lookup: CDR1 SGHTA, CDR2 FQGTGA. Between the trimmed V and J ends, which lost 1 base and 4 bases, there was a span of 5 bases. The CDR3 has 13 amino acids. The CDR3 sequence is CASSLKKYNEQFF. The CDR3 DNA reads as TGTGCCAGCAGCTTAAAAAAATACAATGAGCAGTTCTTC.

This clonotype was picked up many times. The chain links TRBV12-3 or TRBV12-4 to TRBJ1-5, with D perhaps TRBD1 (6 bases). The CDR3 runs 15 residues. V lost 3 bases to trimming and J lost 6 bases, with 15 bases between them. The CDR3 DNA sequence: TGTGCCAGCAGTTTTGCCCTACAGGGAGCTCAGCCCCAGCATTTT. This translates into CASSFALQGAQPQHF.

This clonotype was detected ten times or more. In DNA, the CDR3 is TGTGCCATCAGTAAGACAGGGATGAACACCGGGGAGCTGTTTTTT. It codes for CAISKTGMNTGELFF. The chain has TRBV10-3 and TRBJ2-2; 7 bases agree with TRBD1. The CDR3 has 15 amino acids. Trimming took 5 bases from V and 1 from J; bases not matched to a gene: 4. Germline V gene lookup returns CDR1 ENHRY and CDR2 SYGVKD.

Many counts were recorded for this clonotype. The gene calls are TRBV5-1 and TRBJ1-2; D may be TRBD1 (6 bases). Trimming removed 2 bases at V and 2 bases at J, with 19 bases between. Looked up from germline, CDR1 is SGHRS and CDR2 is YFSETQ. The CDR3 contains 17 residues. CDR3 DNA sequence: TGCGCCAGCAGCTTTTCCCCCCTTACAGGGTACAACTATGGCTACACCTTC. Its translation is CASSFSPLTGYNYGYTF.

This clonotype showed up many times. The chain has TRBV7-8 and TRBJ2-5; 8 bases map to TRBD1. From germline, CDR1 is SGHVS and CDR2 FQNEAQ. J was trimmed by 4 bases and V by 7 bases; bases with no gene match: 11. The CDR3 contains 15 residues. The CDR3 region is CASTFTRTGRETQYF. The DNA of the CDR3 is TGTGCCAGCACCTTCACCCGGACAGGGCGAGAGACCCAGTACTTC. The complete variable domain, with remaining parts taken from reference TRBV7-8 and TRBJ2-5, reads GAGVSQSPRYKVAKRGQDVALRCDPISGHVSLFWYQQALGQGPEFLTYFQNEAQLDKSGLPSDRFFAERPEGSVSTLKIQRTQQEDSAVYLCASTFTRTGRETQYFGPGTRLLVL.

This clonotype was recorded at least ten times. The chain links TRBV28 to TRBJ2-7; 8 bases align to TRBD1. J was trimmed by 3 bases and V by 6 bases; bases with no gene match: 4. This CDR3 has 13 amino acids. Germline loops: CDR1 MDHEN, CDR2 SYDVKM. For the CDR3, the DNA is TGTGCCAGCAGAACAGGGGGTAGCTACGAGCAGTACTTC. Residues: CASRTGGSYEQYF. Based on the CDR3 plus reference TRBV28 and TRBJ2-7, the full variable domain is DVKVTQSSRYLVKRTGEKVFLECVQDMDHENMFWYRQDPGLGLRLIYFSYDVKMKEKGDIPEGYSVSREKKERFSLILESASTNQTSMYLCASRTGGSYEQYFGPGTRLTVT.

This clonotype was detected only a few times. This chain uses TRBV6-1 with TRBJ2-2, with TRBD2 matching over 9 bases. V shed 8 bases, J shed 5 bases, and the junction held 12 bases outside the gene matches. CDR1 is MNHNS, CDR2 SASEGT, per germline. The CDR3 consists of 16 residues. CDR3 in amino acids: CASHRGRGGRTGELFF. In DNA form, the CDR3 reads TGTGCCAGCCACCGGGGGCGGGGGGGCCGGACCGGGGAGCTGTTTTTT.

Concerning this clonotype itself: A much larger clone differs by one base, so this may be a read error. The V gene is TRBV7-9, the J gene TRBJ2-7; possible D gene TRBD2, 6 bases. This CDR3 is built from 16 residues. Germline V CDR1 and CDR2: SEHNR, FQNEAQ (reference sequence). Trimming shortened V by 2 bases and J by 0 bases, and 14 bases separated the two germline ends. The CDR3 sequence is CASSLQGGTLSYEQYF. The CDR3 nucleotides are TGTGCCAGCAGCTTACAAGGAGGGACCCTCTCCTACGAGCAGTACTTC.

This clonotype showed up just a few times. The chain joins TRBV9 to TRBJ1-2, with D tentatively TRBD1 (6 bases). Deletions cut 4 bases from V and 2 bases from J, with 15 bases between. Germline loops: CDR1 SGDLS, CDR2 YYNGEE. There are 15 residues in the CDR3. CDR3 residues: CASSPGDTSNYGYTF. The CDR3 DNA reads as TGTGCCAGCAGCCCGGGGGACACATCAAACTATGGCTACACCTTC.

The V and J genes are TRBV9 and TRBJ2-1, with 15 bases fitting TRBD2. The J segment lost 2 bases and the V segment lost 3 bases, leaving 9 bases of the junction unmatched. This CDR3 has 19 residues. From germline, CDR1 is SGDLS and CDR2 YYNGEE. CDR3 in amino acids: CASSDPGLAGGKPYNEQFF. The CDR3 nucleotides read TGTGCCAGCAGCGACCCGGGACTAGCGGGAGGTAAGCCCTACAATGAGCAGTTCTTC.

This clonotype was found many times. The genes are TRBV27 and TRBJ2-6, with D hard to call. The V and J ends lost 5 bases and 0 bases respectively, with 5 bases between them. Germline V CDR1 and CDR2: MNHEY, SMNVEV (reference sequence). The CDR3 has 14 amino acids. CDR3 protein: CASSVLSGANVLTF. The CDR3 nucleotides read TGTGCCAGCAGTGTCCTCTCTGGGGCCAACGTCCTGACTTTC.

This clonotype was detected many times. The chain links TRBV6-5 to TRBJ2-1, with 9 bases that match TRBD1. Germline lookup yields CDR1 MNHEY and CDR2 SVGAGI. The V segment lost 7 bases and the J segment 1 base; nucleotides outside the gene matches: 2. The CDR3 has 14 residues. DNA of the CDR3: TGTGCCAGCAAGACAGGGGGATCCTACAATGAGCAGTTCTTC. Its protein product is CASKTGGSYNEQFF.

This clonotype has at least ten counts. The chain recombines TRBV24-1 with TRBJ2-2; D may be TRBD1 (6 bases). This CDR3 is built from 18 residues. Trimming took 1 base from V and 5 from J, leaving 19 bases between them. Germline CDR1 and CDR2: KGHDR and SFDVKD. The CDR3 protein is CATSDFRVADRQTGELFF. CDR3 coding DNA: TGTGCCACCAGTGATTTCAGGGTCGCCGACAGGCAGACCGGGGAGCTGTTTTTT.

Only a few counts were recorded for this clonotype. The chain carries TRBV5-5 and TRBJ2-7, with 10 bases aligning to TRBD1. The V and J ends lost 5 bases and 6 bases, in that order; junction bases with no gene match: 11. This CDR3 is built from 15 residues. Germline-derived CDR1 and CDR2 are SGHKS and YYEKEE (reference sequence). CDR3 amino acids: CASSFDWTGGREQYF. The DNA for the CDR3 is TGTGCCAGCAGTTTCGACTGGACAGGGGGTCGCGAGCAGTACTTC.

The sample holds many counts of this clonotype. The chain employs TRBV19 and TRBJ1-6, with D possibly TRBD1 on 5 matching bases. Trimming stripped 5 bases from V and 10 bases from J, with 18 bases between. CDR1 and CDR2 from the germline V gene are LNHDA and SQIVND (reference sequence). The CDR3 is 15 residues long. DNA for the CDR3: TGTGCCAGTAGTTGGCAGGGAAAGGGTGGCTCACCCCTCCACTTT. Encoded protein: CASSWQGKGGSPLHF.

The table lists this clonotype with many counts. The genes are TRBV20-1 and TRBJ2-1, with D uncertain. The CDR3 runs to 15 residues. Trimming removed 3 bases at V and 0 bases at J, with 12 bases between. Germline CDR1 is DFQATT and CDR2 is SNEGSKA (reference sequence). CDR3 sequence (DNA): TGCAGTGCTAGTGGGGTTTTACCCTCCTACAATGAGCAGTTCTTC. Residues: CSASGVLPSYNEQFF.

For the CDR3, the DNA is TGTGCCTCCTGCCAAGAATCGGGGGGTGGCAATGAGCAGTTCTTC. Translating gives CASCQESGGGNEQFF. V and J are TRBV3-1 and TRBJ2-1; 7 bases are a match to TRBD2. Germline V gene data show CDR1 as LGHDT and CDR2 as YNNKEL (reference sequence). The CDR3 loop spans 15 amino acids. Germline trimming cut 11 bases from V and 6 bases from J; bases unmatched to any gene: 16.

This clonotype occurred many times. The genes are TRBV4-1 and TRBJ2-5, with D perhaps matching TRBD2 (6 bases). Between the trimmed V and J ends, which lost 0 bases and 5 bases, there was a span of 16 bases. The germline V gene has CDR1 MGHRA and CDR2 YSYEKL. CDR3 length equals 16 residues. CDR3 nucleotide sequence: TGCGCCAGCAGCCAAGATAGCGGCTACGTGGGGGAGACCCAGTACTTC. It encodes CASSQDSGYVGETQYF.